This T cell receptor (beta chain) comes out of a study of T cells in Graves' hyperthyroidism and ophthalmopathy. Uncontrolled infection, other autoimmune disease, pregnancy or lactation disqualified patients from enrolment. Germline V gives CDR1 MNHNS, CDR2 SASEGT. V lost 3 bases and J lost 5; bases outside the gene matches: 3. CDR3 length: 14 residues. TCR beta CDR3 regions were amplified from RNA. When the TCR CDR3 underwent first-round RT-PCR, the HTBI primer set was used. TCRdb called the multiplex PCR reads again in MiXCR, with one record for every CDR3 protein. The sample includes 200,000 to 250,000 distinct CDR3 sequences, almost 25% seen only once; the top ten take about a third.

This sequence joins TRBV6-1 and TRBJ2-5; TRBD1 matches at 10 bases. Sequenced input: blood. The clonotype originates from a woman aged 40 to 49 with Graves' ophthalmopathy. Here the CDR3 reads CASSDGTGVETQYF. For the CDR3, the DNA is TGTGCCAGCAGTGATGGGACAGGGGTTGAGACCCAGTACTTC.